Listed below are T cell receptor beta chains from one sample, sequenced in a study of long-term antiretroviral therapy in people with HIV. Assay: immunoSEQ multiplex PCR; the TCRdb copy retains only in-frame clones and omits some. The table records 25,000 to 35,000 clones, 94% of them present only once. The sample in question was unsorted PBMCs, obtained about 7.2 years after starting antiretroviral therapy. These receptor sequences come from a man in his fifties or sixties with HIV. Both conserved end residues are part of each CDR3. Clone size is stated in some rows and not others, as once, few, many or a class when expanded.

v_gene	j_gene	abundance	CDR3aa
TRBV18	TRBJ2-6	-	CASSPADSGANVLTF
TRBV4-3	TRBJ1-5	-	CASSQETGRGYSNQPQHF
TRBV18	TRBJ1-6	-	CASSSGTYSPLHF
TRBV5-1	TRBJ2-7	-	CASSSEGRRYEQYF
TRBV9	TRBJ2-2	-	CASSVDGGYTGELFF
TRBV11-2	TRBJ1-4	once	CASSPGTGTNEKLFF
TRBV25-1	TRBJ2-7	-	CASSDLRGHEQYF
TRBV5-1	TRBJ1-3	-	CASSLGSGQPSGNTIYF
TRBV5-1	TRBJ2-7	-	CASSLAGQGYEQYF
TRBV6-5	TRBJ1-3	once	CASSYWDRGGNTIYF
TRBV6-6	TRBJ2-2	-	CASSYFTSGGGGELFF
TRBV6-1	TRBJ2-1	-	CASRFRDRPYNEQFF
TRBV11-2	TRBJ2-7	-	CASSLGRGRGNYEQYF
TRBV6-5	TRBJ2-3	few	CASSYGSLGADTQYF
TRBV2	TRBJ2-7	-	CASVGLAGDEQYF
TRBV4-1	TRBJ2-1	-	CASSDPGSSYNEQFF
TRBV5-6	TRBJ1-1	-	CASSLSSLGNTEAFF
TRBV19	TRBJ2-3	-	CASSIEPPGHFNPDTQYF
TRBV19	TRBJ2-1	-	CASSNGVEQFF
TRBV5-4	TRBJ2-6	-	CASSLSSSSSGANVLTF
TRBV30	TRBJ2-2	-	CAWNLAGGVSGELFF
TRBV5-6	TRBJ2-7	-	CASSEGTSYYHEQYF
TRBV2	TRBJ2-1	-	CASVDGSYNEQFF
TRBV6-6	TRBJ1-4	-	CASSDRGHEKLFF
TRBV5-1	TRBJ2-2	-	CASSFVGGRGFAGELFF
TRBV28	TRBJ1-1	-	CASSSLAGGVREAFF
TRBV5-1	TRBJ2-1	-	CASSSSGAYNEQFF
TRBV4-3	TRBJ2-7	-	CASSQASGISYEQYF
TRBV6-1	TRBJ1-2	-	CASTRDRDIGYTF
TRBV28	TRBJ1-6	-	CASRMTYQGSPLHF
TRBV6-8	TRBJ1-5	-	CASSFSGQPFF
TRBV7-8	TRBJ2-2	-	CASSSLVTGELFF
TRBV7-6	TRBJ2-7	once	CASSLPGQTYEQYF
TRBV5-1	TRBJ2-7	-	CASSLAEGYEQYF
TRBV4-1	TRBJ2-1	-	CASSQDEDTAYNEQFF
TRBV10-2	TRBJ2-2	few	CASRGSRATGGGSGELFF
TRBV5-8	TRBJ1-1	-	CASSSPDRGRYRTEAFF
TRBV19	TRBJ1-6	-	CASSEGGSYNSPLHF
TRBV30	TRBJ1-1	few	CAWAGGLNTEAFF
TRBV2	TRBJ2-3	-	CASTPSGGGRTDTQYF
TRBV29-1	TRBJ1-3	-	CSVGDRRGNTIYF
TRBV9	TRBJ2-7	-	CASSVGTSGGNEQYF
TRBV28	TRBJ1-5	-	CASSLGTGFLGQPQHF
TRBV19	TRBJ2-4	-	CASSTPAPDRDIQYF
TRBV10-3	TRBJ1-1	-	CAISESTGQTTEAFF
TRBV10-1	TRBJ2-3	once	CASGKSGGTDTQYF
TRBV4-3	TRBJ2-3	-	CASSQDLSGPGTDTQYF
TRBV5-6	TRBJ1-5	-	CASSLAGNQPQHF
TRBV30	TRBJ1-2	-	CAWSGQGPSGYTF
TRBV2	TRBJ2-1	-	CASSSHLGASNNEQFF
TRBV5-6	TRBJ2-5	-	CASGTGEETQYF
TRBV27	TRBJ2-2	-	CASSLSTGKLFF
TRBV10-1	TRBJ1-2	-	CASSESYYPLTWTDYGYTF
TRBV21-1	TRBJ1-3	-	CASVGQVASGNTIYF
TRBV30	TRBJ2-4	-	CAWSQGTGNIQYF
TRBV4-1	TRBJ2-3	-	CASSLLGTSGGKDTQYF
TRBV5-8	TRBJ2-5	-	CASSLAVGVWETQYF
TRBV21-1	TRBJ1-2	-	CASSKKEGDANYGYTF
TRBV19	TRBJ2-1	once	CASKTGANEQFF
TRBV9	TRBJ2-3	-	CASSVVLAGGADTQYF